This T cell receptor (beta chain) was captured in a study of blood T cells in healthy people across ages. Of note for this clonotype: Antigen specificity is unknown.

A second PCR, run for roughly 7 to 11 cycles, used a sample-barcoded 5' primer plus a J-beta primer mix. Each cDNA molecule was tagged by a template-switch adaptor with 12 random nucleotides. TCRdb processed the 5' RACE reads anew with MiXCR; each CDR3 protein has one entry. The sample has about 1,400,000 distinct CDR3 sequences, 35% to 45% seen once. This CDR3 is built from 16 residues. V was shortened by 4 bases and J by 4 bases, with 20 bases between the two germline ends. Germline CDR1 is SGHVS and CDR2 is FNYEAQ. Broader study findings: Diversity was higher, and naive CD4+ cells more numerous, in long-lived donors than in aged donors. The recorded TCR beta diversity per million T cells decreased in a roughly linear manner with age.

The TCR was taken from a woman under 30 in good health. The sample was blood. V usage is TRBV7-6 and J usage is TRBJ2-7; D assignment may be TRBD1 or TRBD2 (5 bases each). CDR3 nucleotide sequence: TGTGCCAGCAGCTCGGGAACAGGAGCGAATGTGTACGAGCAGTACTTC. Translation: CASSSGTGANVYEQYF. Combining the CDR3 with reference TRBV7-6 and TRBJ2-7 gives the whole variable domain GAGVSQSPRYKVTKRGQDVALRCDPISGHVSLYWYRQALGQGPEFLTYFNYEAQQDKSGLPNDRFSAERPEGSISTLTIQRTEQRDSAMYRCASSSGTGANVYEQYFGPGTRLTVT.